The rows below give T cell receptor beta chains drawn from one sample of a study of OX40 agonist ivuxolimab in advanced cancers. Assay: immunoSEQ multiplex PCR; the TCRdb copy retains only in-frame clones and omits some. The sample yields 70,000 to 90,000 clones, nearly 90% seen once. The material sequenced was CD4+ or CD8+ T cells sorted from blood, taken in a trial of the OX40 agonist ivuxolimab. The receptors were gathered from an adult with an advanced solid tumor such as melanoma, head and neck, liver or kidney cancer. Both conserved end residues are part of each CDR3. Clone sizes are given selectively: once, few, many, or a class where the clone is expanded.

j_call	clone_size	v_call	cdr3_aa
TRBJ2-5	-	TRBV18	CASSPQETQYF
TRBJ1-3	-	TRBV19	CARGKTGLSGNTIYF
TRBJ1-3	-	TRBV7-9	CARDTSSGNTIYF
TRBJ1-5	-	TRBV15	CATSRDTQGYQPQHF
TRBJ1-2	-	TRBV6-1	CASSVQGWNGYTF
TRBJ1-1	-	TRBV30	CAVDGKQNTEAFF
TRBJ2-3	-	TRBV28	CASSPFDSGSSTDTQYF
-	once	TRBV5-1	CASSLAGPYYEQYF
TRBJ2-5	-	TRBV5-6	CASSLVSGDETQYF
TRBJ2-1	-	TRBV7-7	CASSLTSGAYNEQFF
TRBJ2-7	-	TRBV6-8	CASKHDGYEQYF
TRBJ2-4	-	TRBV28	CASSSGERAKNIQYF
TRBJ1-2	-	TRBV6-4	CASSRTGAANYGYTF
TRBJ2-3	-	TRBV9	CASSANSVQSTDTQYF
TRBJ2-5	-	TRBV7-9	CASSLGQTSETQYF
TRBJ2-3	-	TRBV28	CASSSRSGTGDTDTQYF
TRBJ2-3	-	TRBV7-3	CASSSQGQDTQYF
TRBJ2-3	-	TRBV6-1	CASSARFFTDTQYF
TRBJ2-3	-	TRBV10-2	CASSEGTRGAQYF
TRBJ2-2	few	TRBV27	CASSRFIQSGAGELFF
TRBJ2-3	few	TRBV28	CASSPVWGSTYSTDTQYF
TRBJ1-2	-	TRBV5-1	CASSLGGTGGDLLNGYTF
TRBJ2-3	-	TRBV18	CASSPPEGTSTDTQYF
TRBJ1-3	-	TRBV4-2	CASSTTDSGNTIYF
TRBJ1-6	-	TRBV7-9	CASSSGQGFSPLHF
TRBJ1-1	-	TRBV5-4	CASSPGRGGADTEAFF
TRBJ2-7	-	TRBV5-1	CASSQTGGYGEQYF
TRBJ1-2	once	TRBV7-2	CASSLNDRGYGYTF
TRBJ1-5	-	TRBV6-1	CASSPDRDRQPQHF
TRBJ1-1	-	TRBV5-1	CASSLFSWENTEAFF
TRBJ2-1	-	TRBV28	CASSSIFHRGEQFF
TRBJ1-4	-	TRBV18	CASSPPGGDFEKLFF
TRBJ1-1	-	TRBV5-1	CASSDSQGVAEAFF
TRBJ2-3	-	TRBV11-2	CASSAQGAASTDTQYF
TRBJ2-1	-	TRBV28	CASPPGQGSYNEQFF
TRBJ2-1	-	TRBV7-2	CASSSDYPRQFF
TRBJ2-1	-	TRBV6-6	CATLYRTSGSLGEQFF
TRBJ1-5	-	TRBV27	CASSPQGMILNQPQHF
TRBJ2-2	-	TRBV7-3	CASSPRVAANTGELFF
TRBJ2-2	-	TRBV7-2	CASSHSWRLQNTGELFF
TRBJ1-3	once	TRBV6-5	CASSYTASGNTIYF
TRBJ2-7	-	TRBV19	CASSIVGTATYEQYF
TRBJ2-5	few	TRBV7-9	CASSLGRQGAYQETQYF
TRBJ2-3	-	TRBV2	CASKGRGLDTQYF
TRBJ1-5	-	TRBV27	CASLGGFGQPQHF
TRBJ2-7	-	TRBV7-8	CASSLRRAPRSYEQYF
TRBJ2-7	-	TRBV15	CATSRKDSYEQYF
TRBJ2-3	-	TRBV5-8	CASSTWVRTQYF